A selection of T cell receptor beta chains follows, all from one sample in a study of neoadjuvant anti-PD-1 for oral cavity cancer. TCRdb keeps only in-frame clones here, not all; method: immunoSEQ multiplex PCR. This sample has a few thousand clones, with over 50% found just once. The material sequenced was tumor tissue, taken after nivolumab (anti-PD-1) treatment. The receptors were gathered from a person aged 40 to 85 with oral cavity squamous cell carcinoma. Both conserved end residues are part of each CDR3. The D gene is left open where the match is weak. Not every row has a clone size; where given, it reads once, few, many or a size class.

TRBV19,NA,NA,TRBJ1-5,TGTGCCAGTAGTACGGACCCCGGAAGCAATCAGCCCCAGCATTTT,CASSTDPGSNQPQHF
TRBV6-1,NA,few,TRBJ1-5,TGTGCCAGCAGTGAAGTTTTCGATCAGCCCCAGCATTTT,CASSEVFDQPQHF
TRBV2,NA,few,TRBJ1-1,TGTGCCAGCAGTAAGGGGCAGCCTGAAGCTTTCTTT,CASSKGQPEAFF
TRBV5-1,TRBD2,NA,TRBJ2-3,TGCGCCAGCAGCGCTCTGACTAGCGGGAGGGCCCTAGATACGCAGTATTTT,CASSALTSGRALDTQYF
TRBV12-5,TRBD1,NA,TRBJ2-3,TGTGCTAGTGGTTTGGTACTGGTAACCGGGACAGGAGTTACAGATACGCAGTATTTT,CASGLVLVTGTGVTDTQYF
TRBV4-2,NA,few,TRBJ1-6,TGTGCCAGCAGCCAAGGGGGCCCAGGTACAACCTATAATTCACCCCTCCACTTT,CASSQGGPGTTYNSPLHF
TRBV6-5,NA,NA,TRBJ2-7,TGTGCCATCGGACCTCGACGCGAGCAGTACTTC,CAIGPRREQYF
TRBV27,TRBD2,once,TRBJ2-5,TGTGCCAGCAGTTTATCCGGGACTAGCATGGAGACCCAGTACTTC,CASSLSGTSMETQYF
TRBV7-2,NA,NA,TRBJ2-4,TGTGCCAGCAGCTCGTCGTTGGGGCCGGCGGACATTCAGTACTTC,CASSSSLGPADIQYF
TRBV13,TRBD1,NA,TRBJ2-2,TGTGCCAGCAGCAGGGACAGGGGTAGAATCTCCGGGGAGCTGTTTTTT,CASSRDRGRISGELFF
TRBV9,NA,NA,TRBJ2-5,TGTGCCAGCAGCGTAGAAGGAACCTTAGGCGGAGGTGAGACCCAGTACTTC,CASSVEGTLGGGETQYF
TRBV4-1,TRBD2,NA,TRBJ2-5,TGCGCCAGCAGCCAAGGGACTAGCAGCCAAGAGACCCAGTACTTC,CASSQGTSSQETQYF
TRBV5-1,TRBD2,NA,TRBJ2-3,TGCGCCAGCAGCTCCGGGACTAGCGGGACAGATACGCAGTATTTT,CASSSGTSGTDTQYF
TRBV5-1,NA,NA,TRBJ1-6,TGCGCCAGCAGCGCGTCGGGACAATATAATTCACCCCTCCACTTT,CASSASGQYNSPLHF
TRBV18,NA,NA,TRBJ1-6,TGTGCCAGCTCACCAACTGGGGAACGGTCACCCCTCCACTTT,CASSPTGERSPLHF
TRBV19,TRBD2,NA,TRBJ2-3,TGTGCCAGTAGGCTAGCGGGGGCCACAGATACGCAGTATTTT,CASRLAGATDTQYF
TRBV18,NA,NA,TRBJ1-1,TGTGCCAGCTCACCATTGAGCCAGAGGAGCACTGAAGCTTTCTTT,CASSPLSQRSTEAFF